This T cell receptor (beta chain) was captured in a study of T cell clonotyping in hematopoietic cell transplantation (dated by TCRdb to the early 2020s). In the study overall: A total of roughly 130 blood samples were collected in the study from 35 to 45 consecutive transplant recipients and their related donors. Patients were recruited between September 2015 and January 2017 and followed until late 2020 or death. For 5 patients, samples taken at the onset of acute graft-versus-host disease were compared with samples from patients who never developed GVHD. Overall study results and their limits: Overlap with donor repertoires was found for only a small fraction of recipient repertoires, with over 95% found to appear de novo at the given depth. After transplant, TCR diversity in recipients dropped, and pathologically expanded clonotypes increased progressively from day 30 to day 180. The sample size was limited, and because cells were not sorted, the contributions of CD4 and CD8 repertoires could not be separated. Donor and pretransplant recipient Inverse Simpson Index values predicted broader posttransplant TCR repertoire diversity.

Explained via the paper, the time point label denotes: recipient sample taken at acute GVHD onset. Recipient blood was collected about 28 days before transplant and at days 30, 100 and 180 after transplant. Using Nuclei Lysis Solution, genomic DNA was extracted from unfractionated peripheral blood mononuclear cells that were either fresh or cryopreserved. The sample holds a few counts of this clone. Its antigen is unknown. Per-nucleotide qualities are absent, and no much larger clonotype sits a single base away. Looking up the germline V gene yields CDR1 SQVTM and CDR2 ANQGSEA. V and J are trimmed by 5 bases and 2 bases, and the gene matches miss 8 bases of the junction. The CDR3 sequence holds 14 residues, the cysteine and phenylalanine included. The retained sequence is limited to the CDR3, 42 bases, with the frame set at the first base. TCR beta CDR3 regions were amplified from genomic DNA with the immunoSEQ assay, a bias-controlled multiplex PCR using V- and J-specific primers. In a second PCR step, a proprietary barcode and Illumina adapter sequences were attached to the CDR3 amplicons. An Illumina MiSeq instrument was used to sequence the CDR3 libraries. Per the source publication's procedure: Export and quality control were performed with immunoSEQ Analyzer 3.0, and downstream analyses were performed with R Bioconductor and Immunarch. Only productive rearrangements in the normalized downsampled data set went into calculating the repertoire metrics. In the normalized cohort, clonotypes with more than 5 templates were defined as pathologically expanded. The Inverse Simpson Index was used to measure repertoire diversity. To capture all clonotypes, the CMV-specificity analyses were run on the non-normalized data set. TCRdb's version of the immuneACCESS table is confined to in-frame rearrangements and falls short of the full clone set. An unresolved V gene accounts for under half of the shortfall where checked; the remainder is of unknown origin. V and J calls and clone size are as listed in that table; D and trimming were resolved from the DNA. The sample profile shows approximately 9,000 clones; 84% of them were found once. The biggest ten clones account for around 53% of the sample.

This receptor was taken from a male patient in his sixties or seventies who had an allogeneic stem cell transplant from an unrelated donor, so the T cells may come from the graft donor. Some clones in this sample may be carry-over from other donors' samples. The chain couples TRBV29-1 to TRBJ2-7; the junction holds 8 bases that match TRBD1. The material was PBMCs, obtained at the time of graft-versus-host disease after allogeneic stem cell transplant. The CDR3 amino acid sequence is: CSVWGTGITYEQYF. The DNA is TGCAGCGTTTGGGGGACAGGAATCACCTACGAGCAGTACTTC.